These 29 T cell receptor beta chains came from one sample sequenced in a study of tumor and adjacent non-tumor tissue in lung cancer (dated by TCRdb to 2017 to 2018). Receptor libraries were prepared by multiplex PCR. Sequencer: Illumina HiSeq 2500. Following protocols modified from ARM-PCR, the researchers constructed TCRbeta libraries through three rounds of nested PCR with primers (Table S4). TCRdb redid the processing of the public reads, applying fastp at Q25 and MiXCR, and retained in-frame beta chains. Rows with one shared CDR3 protein collapse into an entry with the most common genes and DNA. Within this sample are approximately 76,000 distinct CDR3 sequences, with around 65% of them counted one time only. The ten largest clones take up around 12% of the sample. RNA was isolated from bulk unsorted tissue, and RNA quality was assessed with a NanoDrop ND-1000 and an Agilent 2100. Material: lung tumor tissue. These receptors originate from a woman in her seventies with non-small cell lung cancer.

Comments on this clonotype: A much larger clone differs from this one at a single base, so this may be a read error. The chain couples TRBV28 to TRBJ2-3; D is perhaps TRBD1 (6 bases). The germline V gene has CDR1 MDHEN and CDR2 SYDVKM. This CDR3 contains 16 residues. V dropped 6 bases and J dropped 2 bases, with 18 bases sitting between them. CDR3 region: CASSHWDNAYTDTQYF. The CDR3, as DNA: TGTGCCAGCAGCCACTGGGACAACGCATACACAGATACGCAGTATTTT.

The sample holds many counts of this clonotype. This chain connects TRBV6-6 to TRBJ2-3; 9 nucleotides align to TRBD1. The ends lost 5 bases at V and 0 bases at J; junction bases unmatched: 9. The CDR3 totals 17 residues. Germline V CDR1 and CDR2: MNHNY, SVGAGI (reference sequence). The CDR3 bases are TGTGCCAGCAGTCGTCCCGGGACAGGGTCGAGCACAGATACGCAGTATTTT. Protein: CASSRPGTGSSTDTQYF.

A note on this clonotype: Mismatch with germline at one junction end may stem from a read error. The chain uses TRBV20-1 and TRBJ1-5, with TRBD1 as a possible D gene (5 bases). There are 13 residues in the CDR3. The germline V gene has CDR1 DFQATT and CDR2 SNEGSKA (reference sequence). CDR3 in DNA: TGCGGTGCTAGTGGGACCCGGGGGAGTCCCCAGCATTTT. It yields the protein CGASGTRGSPQHF.

Points on this clonotype: Since a much larger clone is just one base distant, this may be a read error. This sequence joins TRBV5-1 and TRBJ2-5; D remains ambiguous. Germline CDR1 and CDR2: SGHRS and YFSETQ. CDR3 length: 12 residues. The V gene lost 4 bases and the J gene lost 4 bases, with 8 bases spanning the gap. CDR3 DNA: TGCGCCAGCAGCATGGATCGAGAGACCCAGTACTTC. Translation gives CASSMDRETQYF. Full variable domain (remainder filled in from reference TRBV5-1 and TRBJ2-5): KAGVTQTPRYLIKTRGQQVTLSCSPISGHRSVSWYQQTPGQGLQFLFEYFSETQRNKGNFPGRFSGRQFSNSRSEMNVSTLELGDSALYLCASSMDRETQYFGPGTRLLVL.

The genes are TRBV29-1 and TRBJ1-2; D may be TRBD1 (6 bases). The CDR3 runs to 13 residues. V gave up 7 bases and J gave up 4 bases, with 16 bases separating them. Per the germline V gene, CDR1 is SQVTM and CDR2 is ANQGSEA. CDR3 sequence (DNA): TGCAGCGCTGGGGGACAATCTATCTATGGCTACACCTTC. This codes for CSAGGQSIYGYTF.

V gene TRBV7-9 combines with J gene TRBJ2-7; TRBD1 aligns across 7 bases. V lost 4 bases and J lost 12; bases outside the gene matches: 18. This CDR3 comprises 15 residues. Germline V lookup: CDR1 SEHNR, CDR2 FQNEAQ (reference sequence). The CDR3 DNA sequence: TGTGCCAGCAGCTCACGACAGGGATTAAACGACGAGTGGTACTTC. This sequence encodes CASSSRQGLNDEWYF.

About this clonotype itself: The junction does not match germline at one end; this may be a read error. The rearrangement uses TRBV10-3 and TRBJ2-1, with D perhaps matching TRBD2 (6 bases). The germline gives CDR1 ENHRY, CDR2 SYGVKD. The CDR3 has 17 amino acids. The CDR3 nucleotides read TGTACCATTAGAAATGACGGAGGGACGGGGGTCTACAATGAGCAGTTCTTC. Its translation is CTIRNDGGTGVYNEQFF.

To note about this clonotype: One end of the junction does not line up with germline, which may come from a read error. The rearrangement joins TRBV4-1 to TRBJ2-5; either TRBD1 or TRBD2 may supply D (6 bases each). The CDR3 has 15 residues. Germline V gene data show CDR1 as MGHRA and CDR2 as YSYEKL. The CDR3, as DNA: TGCGCCAGTAGCCAAGGTCGGGGGTACAGGGCGACCCAGTACTTC. This gives the protein CASSQGRGYRATQYF.

There are a few counts of this clonotype. A read error may explain this, as a much larger clone is one base away. V and J are TRBV5-1 and TRBJ2-1; 9 nucleotides align to TRBD2. The CDR3 is 16 residues long. The V gene's germline CDR1 is SGHRS and CDR2 YFSETQ. Here the CDR3 reads CAGSPRPASGENEQFF. CDR3 bases: TGCGCCGGCAGCCCAAGGCCGGCTAGCGGGGAAAATGAGCAGTTCTTC.

The sample holds many counts of this clonotype. The chain couples TRBV5-5 to TRBJ2-1; TRBD2 matches 14 bases. Trimming removed 0 bases from V and 9 bases from J; junction bases left unmatched: 8. Looked up from germline, CDR1 is SGHKS and CDR2 is YYEKEE (reference sequence). This CDR3 is built from 17 residues. CDR3: CASSLEGLAGVGGEQFF. CDR3 in DNA: TGTGCCAGCAGCTTGGAGGGACTAGCGGGAGTCGGGGGTGAGCAGTTCTTC.

The V call is TRBV10-3, the J call TRBJ2-5; 12 bases fit TRBD1. This CDR3 has 15 residues. V shed 6 bases, J shed 8 bases, and the junction held 10 bases outside the gene matches. CDR1 and CDR2 from the germline V gene are ENHRY and SYGVKD. The CDR3 reads CAIRGDRGQDDTQYF. The CDR3 coding sequence is TGTGCCATCAGAGGGGACAGGGGGCAGGACGATACCCAGTACTTC.

About this clonotype itself: An end of the junction differs from the germline gene, which may be a read error. The chain links TRBV12-3 or TRBV12-4 to TRBJ2-7; TRBD2 matches 12 bases. This CDR3 has 16 amino acids. In nucleotides, the CDR3 is TGTGCCAGCGGTCTAGCGGGGGGGTTGCGCTCCTACGAGCAATACTTC. This sequence encodes CASGLAGGLRSYEQYF.

This clonotype has a single count. A single base separates this from a much larger clone, so it may be a read error. This sequence joins TRBV28 and TRBJ1-5; D might be TRBD1 (6 bases). Germline V lookup: CDR1 MDHEN, CDR2 SYDVKM. The length of the CDR3 is 13 residues. This chain's CDR3 is CASRGQRNQSQHF. The CDR3 bases are TGTGCCAGCAGAGGACAGCGAAATCAGTCCCAGCATTTT.

Notes on this clonotype: The junction does not match germline at one end; this may be a read error. The gene calls are TRBV4-1 and TRBJ1-1; possible D gene TRBD1, 5 bases. Germline values: CDR1 MGHRA, CDR2 YSYEKL. The CDR3 sequence is 15 residues long. CDR3 region: CASSLEPSPDTEALF. Here the CDR3 DNA reads TGTGCCAGCAGCCTAGAGCCCTCGCCGGACACTGAAGCTCTCTTT.

This clonotype was found many times. V and J are TRBV24-1 and TRBJ2-3; tentative D call: TRBD2 (5 bases). V lost 5 bases and J lost 2, with 16 bases in between. The CDR3 loop spans 16 amino acids. The germline gives CDR1 KGHDR, CDR2 SFDVKD. CDR3 protein: CATSGPAREPTDTQYF. CDR3 coding DNA: TGTGCCACCAGTGGTCCGGCCCGGGAACCCACAGATACGCAGTATTTT.

Regarding this clonotype: Here the CDR3 omits its conserved ending phenylalanine or tryptophan, so a read error is the likely source. This chain links TRBV28 with TRBJ2-3; TRBD1 or TRBD2 may be the D gene (6 bases each). CDR3 length: 13 amino acids. From germline, CDR1 is MDHEN and CDR2 SYDVKM. V lost 6 bases and J lost 6, with 13 bases in between. The CDR3 DNA reads TGTGCCAGCAGGACTACGGGGGCGGATACGCAGTATTCT. This encodes CASRTTGADTQYS.

This clonotype has more than one count but fewer than ten. Given a much more abundant clone one base away, this may be a read error. The chain employs TRBV28 and TRBJ2-2, with 8 nucleotides matching TRBD1. The CDR3 extends over 15 amino acids. Germline assignment: CDR1 MDHEN and CDR2 SYDVKM. The chain's CDR3 is CTSSPYKDRAGELFF. The DNA for the CDR3 is TGTACCAGCAGTCCCTACAAGGACAGGGCCGGGGAGCTGTTTTTT.

This clonotype was recorded at least ten times. This rearrangement joins TRBV29-1 to TRBJ2-1; TRBD2 might be the D (5 bases). CDR1 is SQVTM and CDR2 is ANQGSEA in the germline V gene. V lost 3 bases to trimming and J lost 9 bases, with 15 bases between them. CDR3 size: 13 residues. The CDR3 DNA reads as TGCAGCGTTGATATCCCGGGAACGGCTGAGCAGTTCTTC. Translating it yields CSVDIPGTAEQFF.

As regards this clonotype: One end of the junction does not line up with germline, which may come from a read error. CDR3 DNA sequence: TGTTCCAGCAGTGTAGCGGAAGGCTCCTACAATGAGCAGTTCTTC. Protein: CSSSVAEGSYNEQFF. The V call is TRBV6-5, the J call TRBJ2-1; a possible D gene is TRBD2 (6 bases). From germline, CDR1 is MNHEY and CDR2 SVGAGI. The CDR3 is 15 amino acids.

This clonotype occurred many times. The gene calls are TRBV10-1 and TRBJ2-1, with 7 bases identical to TRBD2. The ends lost 4 bases at V and 12 bases at J; junction bases unmatched: 9. Germline V CDR1 and CDR2: WNHNN, SYGVQD (reference sequence). The CDR3 contains 13 residues. CDR3: CASSASRPGGQFF. The CDR3 region has the DNA TGCGCCAGCAGTGCATCACGTCCGGGGGGGCAGTTCTTC.

This clonotype was observed many times. This chain joins TRBV5-5 and TRBJ2-2, with 7 bases aligning to TRBD1. The CDR3 extends over 14 amino acids. The germline V gene encodes CDR1 SGHKS and CDR2 YYEKEE (reference sequence). The V and J ends lost 3 bases and 5 bases, in that order; junction bases with no gene match: 4. This chain's CDR3 is CASSSTGDTGELFF. The CDR3 DNA is TGTGCCAGCAGCTCAACAGGGGATACCGGGGAGCTGTTTTTT.

Turning to this clonotype: One junction end disagrees with the germline gene, perhaps due to a read error. V and J are TRBV28 and TRBJ2-7; the match to TRBD1 covers 8 bases. Germline V gene lookup returns CDR1 MDHEN and CDR2 SYDVKM. The CDR3 runs to 15 residues. The CDR3 spells CASSPTGQVIYERYF. The CDR3 coding sequence is TGTGCCAGCAGTCCAACGGGACAGGTGATCTACGAGCGGTACTTC.

A word on this clonotype: Relative to the germline gene, one junction end is altered; a read error may explain this. The chain is built from TRBV6-1 and TRBJ1-5, with D unresolved. This CDR3 has 15 amino acids. Germline CDR1 MNHNS, CDR2 SASEGT. DNA for the CDR3: TGTTCCAGCGGTGTTGTCTTAGATCCCAATCAGCCCCAGCATTTT. Residues: CSSGVVLDPNQPQHF.

Of note for this clonotype: This may stem from a read error, because a much larger clone lies one nucleotide away. The chain joins TRBV28 to TRBJ2-7; D perhaps matches TRBD2 (5 bases). Trimming pared 8 bases from V and 1 base from J, leaving 15 bases between. CDR1 MDHEN and CDR2 SYDVKM come from the germline V gene. The CDR3 covers 14 residues. The CDR3 here is CASGKPSGSYEQYF. Written as DNA, the CDR3 is TGTGCCAGCGGGAAACCAAGCGGATCCTACGAGCAGTACTTC.

A note on this clonotype: An end of the junction does not agree with germline; a read error may underlie this. The chain carries TRBV12-3 or TRBV12-4 and TRBJ2-3; D ambiguous. The CDR3 is 15 amino acids. The CDR3 DNA sequence: TGTGCCAGCAGTTTAGCGGAAGTCCACCCAGATACGCGGTATTTT. Encoded protein: CASSLAEVHPDTRYF.

This clonotype was detected a few times. The chain couples TRBV6-5 to TRBJ2-2, with TRBD2 as a possible D gene (5 bases). This CDR3 has 16 residues. V shed 10 bases and J shed 3 bases, with 21 bases lying between them. Germline V gene lookup returns CDR1 MNHEY and CDR2 SVGAGI. The CDR3 protein is CANRLTGIGYTGELFF. The CDR3 DNA reads as TGTGCCAACAGACTCACCGGGATAGGGTACACCGGGGAGCTGTTTTTT.

This clonotype was seen once. A single base separates this from a much larger clone, so it may be a read error. The chain couples TRBV5-1 to TRBJ2-7; a possible D gene is TRBD2 (6 bases). This CDR3 contains 14 residues. Germline assignment: CDR1 SGHRS and CDR2 YFSETQ. CDR3 DNA: TGCGCCAGCAGCTTGGGGGGACTGGCCTACAAGCAGTACTTC. The encoded protein is CASSLGGLAYKQYF.

This clonotype was detected ten times or more. This chain uses TRBV14 with TRBJ2-7; D uncertain. Germline CDR1 and CDR2: SGHDN and FVKESK. Trimming took off 3 bases at V and 0 bases at J, with 12 bases between the two ends. The CDR3 consists of 15 residues. The CDR3, as DNA: TGTGCCAGCAGCCACTCGACATGGAGCTCCTACGAGCAGTACTTC. Translating it yields CASSHSTWSSYEQYF.

On this clonotype itself: An end of the junction differs from the germline gene, which may be a read error. The V and J genes are TRBV12-3 or TRBV12-4 and TRBJ2-2; possibly TRBD2 for D (5 bases). The CDR3 spans 16 residues. The CDR3 coding sequence is TGTGCCAGCAGTCGTAATACTCTGGGGTACACCGGGGAGTTGTTTTTT. Amino acids: CASSRNTLGYTGELFF.